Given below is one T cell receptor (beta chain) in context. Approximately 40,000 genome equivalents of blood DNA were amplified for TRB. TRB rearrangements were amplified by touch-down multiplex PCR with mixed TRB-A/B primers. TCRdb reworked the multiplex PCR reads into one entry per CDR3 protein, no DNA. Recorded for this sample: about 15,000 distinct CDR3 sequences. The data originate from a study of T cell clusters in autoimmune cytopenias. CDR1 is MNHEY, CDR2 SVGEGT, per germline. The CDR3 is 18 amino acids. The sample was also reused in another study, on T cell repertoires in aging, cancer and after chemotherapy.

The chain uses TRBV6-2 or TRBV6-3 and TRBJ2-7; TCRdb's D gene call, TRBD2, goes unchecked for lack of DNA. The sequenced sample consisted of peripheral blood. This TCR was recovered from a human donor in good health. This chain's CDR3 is CASSYSRLAGGPPYEQYF.